The 10 T cell receptor beta chains listed next were all sequenced from one sample in a study of long-term antiretroviral therapy in people with HIV. Assay version v3.0 of immunoSEQ was used, and it was run at survey level. Clones were sequenced by immunoSEQ multiplex PCR, and TCRdb holds only the in-frame ones, with some missing. Here the sample spans fewer than 25,000 clones, about 95% being singletons. The sample in question was unsorted PBMCs, obtained about 5 years after starting antiretroviral therapy. The receptors originated from a woman between 50 and 59 years old with HIV.

The chain employs TRBV18 and TRBJ2-1, with TRBD1 as a possible D gene (6 bases). The CDR3 extends over 13 amino acids. V shed 3 bases and J shed 7 bases, with 10 bases lying between them. Germline V gives CDR1 KGHSH, CDR2 LQKENI. The CDR3 loop reads CASSPDRNNEQFF. CDR3 sequence (DNA): TGTGCCAGCTCACCCGACAGGAATAATGAGCAGTTCTTC.

The rearrangement links TRBV30 to TRBJ1-1; D is ambiguous. Trimming removed 2 bases at V and 8 bases at J, with 12 bases between. Looked up from germline, CDR1 is GTSNPN and CDR2 is SVGIG (reference sequence). This CDR3 has 12 residues. CDR3 DNA: TGTGCCTGGAGTCCCGGACTGGGAGAAGCTTTCTTT. Protein: CAWSPGLGEAFF. The whole variable domain, remainder taken from reference TRBV30 and TRBJ1-1, is SQTIHQWPATLVQPVGSPLSLECTVEGTSNPNLYWYRQAAGRGLQLLFYSVGIGQISSEVPQNLSASRPQDRQFILSSKKLLLSDSGFYLCAWSPGLGEAFFGQGTRLTVV.

Written as DNA, the CDR3 is TGCAGCGTTATTTGGGACAGGGCCTACGAGCAGTACTTC. Protein sequence: CSVIWDRAYEQYF. The rearrangement joins TRBV29-1 to TRBJ2-7, with 9 bases lining up with TRBD1. Trimming removed 5 bases from V and 2 bases from J; junction bases left unmatched: 4. Germline V lookup: CDR1 SQVTM, CDR2 ANQGSEA. The CDR3 sequence is 13 residues long.

The chain is built from TRBV19 and TRBJ1-3; no clear D. The CDR3 is 14 amino acids. Per the germline V gene, CDR1 is LNHDA and CDR2 is SQIVND (reference sequence). The V gene lost 7 bases and the J gene lost 2 bases, with 12 bases spanning the gap. The DNA for the CDR3 is TGTGCCAGTACTGAGGGAGCCACTGGAAACACCATATATTTT. Amino acids: CASTEGATGNTIYF.

This clone has only one observation. The V call is TRBV6-1, the J call TRBJ2-3, with D possibly matching TRBD2 (5 bases). V was pared by 3 bases and J by 0 bases, with 7 bases between. The CDR3 is 14 amino acids. Germline V gene lookup returns CDR1 MNHNS and CDR2 SASEGT. The DNA for the CDR3 is TGTGCCAGCAGTGAGACGGGGAGCACAGATACGCAGTATTTT. Translation gives CASSETGSTDTQYF.

This chain connects TRBV7-8 to TRBJ2-5; the D is unclear. CDR1 is SGHVS and CDR2 is FQNEAQ in the germline V gene. The CDR3 length is 12 residues. V was shortened by 3 bases and J by 4 bases, with 6 bases between the two germline ends. The CDR3 protein is CASSFQRETQYF. The CDR3, as DNA: TGTGCCAGCAGCTTTCAAAGAGAGACCCAGTACTTC. Full variable domain (rest looked up from reference TRBV7-8 and TRBJ2-5): GAGVSQSPRYKVAKRGQDVALRCDPISGHVSLFWYQQALGQGPEFLTYFQNEAQLDKSGLPSDRFFAERPEGSVSTLKIQRTQQEDSAVYLCASSFQRETQYFGPGTRLLVL.

This sequence joins TRBV7-9 and TRBJ2-1, with TRBD2 matching over 8 bases. The CDR3 is 14 residues long. The trim removed 11 bases at V and 0 bases at J, leaving 6 bases unmatched. The germline V gene has CDR1 SEHNR and CDR2 FQNEAQ (reference sequence). The CDR3 region is CAGSLAGSYNEQFF. CDR3 bases: TGTGCCGGCTCTCTAGCGGGCTCCTACAATGAGCAGTTCTTC.

The chain links TRBV6-1 to TRBJ2-2, with a possible D match to TRBD2 (5 bases). The CDR3 runs to 13 residues. Germline CDR1 and CDR2: MNHNS and SASEGT. V gave up 5 bases and J gave up 1 base, with 5 bases separating them. CDR3 bases: TGTGCCAGCAGTCGGGAGAACACCGGGGAGCTGTTTTTT. It codes for CASSRENTGELFF.

This rearrangement joins TRBV9 to TRBJ2-4; possibly TRBD1 or TRBD2 for D (6 bases each). The CDR3 covers 13 residues. V lost 5 bases and J lost 9, with 15 bases in between. The germline V gene has CDR1 SGDLS and CDR2 YYNGEE. The CDR3 reads CASSRGGQGIQYF. In DNA form, the CDR3 reads TGTGCCAGCAGTAGAGGGGGGCAGGGCATTCAGTACTTC.

The rearrangement links TRBV9 to TRBJ2-6; D is possibly TRBD2 (5 bases). Germline V lookup: CDR1 SGDLS, CDR2 YYNGEE. V was pared by 3 bases and J by 3 bases, with 16 bases between. CDR3 length: 17 amino acids. The CDR3 nucleotides read TGTGCCAGCAGCGCCCCGGGAAGGGCTGGTGGGGCCAACGTCCTGACTTTC. Residues: CASSAPGRAGGANVLTF.